These 28 T cell receptor beta chains came from one sample sequenced in a study of control samples from healthy donors and cancer patients. Profiled with immunoSEQ multiplex PCR; TCRdb holds only in-frame clones, not every one. The sample has roughly 200,000 clones, over 85% seen once; the top ten hold roughly 1.5%. The sequenced material came from blood. Receptors were obtained from a man between 18 and 29 years old in good health.

The chain has TRBV19 and TRBJ1-2, with no clear D. Germline-derived CDR1 and CDR2 are LNHDA and SQIVND (reference sequence). V was trimmed by 4 bases and J by 3 bases, leaving 6 bases between them. CDR3 length: 12 residues. CDR3 DNA sequence: TGTGCCAGTAGTAGTCGGGACTATGGCTACACCTTC. It specifies CASSSRDYGYTF.

CDR3 DNA: TGTGCCAGCAGCTGGGGACAGGGGGTGGGCGAGCAGTACTTC. Translated, it gives CASSWGQGVGEQYF. The chain carries TRBV5-6 and TRBJ2-7; 11 bases align to TRBD1. The CDR3 has 14 residues. CDR1 and CDR2 from the germline V gene are SGHDT and YYEEEE. V lost 3 bases and J lost 6; bases outside the gene matches: 5. The whole variable domain, remainder taken from reference TRBV5-6 and TRBJ2-7, is DAGVTQSPTHLIKTRGQQVTLRCSPKSGHDTVSWYQQALGQGPQFIFQYYEEEERQRGNFPDRFSGHQFPNYSSELNVNALLLGDSALYLCASSWGQGVGEQYFGPGTRLTVT.

This clone was observed once. The V call is TRBV2, the J call TRBJ1-6; TRBD1 matches 7 bases. CDR3 length: 15 amino acids. V shed 3 bases, J shed 7 bases, and the junction held 6 bases outside the gene matches. The germline V gene encodes CDR1 SNHLY and CDR2 FYNNEI. The CDR3 coding sequence is TGTGCCAGCAGTGAGAGGGGCAGGGGGAATTCACCCCTCCACTTT. This translates into CASSERGRGNSPLHF.

V gene TRBV2 combines with J gene TRBJ1-5; the match to TRBD1 covers 8 bases. This CDR3 spans 15 amino acids. Trimming at V came to 4 bases and at J to 1 base, leaving 3 bases not matched to a gene. CDR1 SNHLY and CDR2 FYNNEI come from the germline V gene. CDR3 amino acids: CASSGQGKSNQPQHF. In DNA form, the CDR3 reads TGTGCCAGCAGTGGACAGGGGAAAAGCAATCAGCCCCAGCATTTT.

This clone was recorded only once. The chain uses TRBV7-9 and TRBJ2-1; 7 nucleotides align to TRBD1. In germline, CDR1 is SEHNR, CDR2 FQNEAQ (reference sequence). The CDR3 totals 14 residues. Trimming cost V 5 bases and J 10 bases; bases outside gene matches: 11. In nucleotides, the CDR3 is TGTGCCAGCAGCATGATTGGACAGGAATGGGAGCAGTTCTTC. Amino acid sequence: CASSMIGQEWEQFF.

This clone was observed a few times. CDR3 loop: CASSGRKGVGNEKLFF. CDR3 bases: TGTGCCAGTAGTGGTCGAAAAGGGGTTGGTAATGAAAAACTGTTTTTT. The J gene is TRBJ1-4, the V gene TRBV19, with D perhaps matching TRBD1 (5 bases). The CDR3 sequence is 16 residues long. Trimming took off 5 bases at V and 4 bases at J, with 17 bases between the two ends. In germline, CDR1 is LNHDA, CDR2 SQIVND (reference sequence).

The V and J genes are TRBV19 and TRBJ2-7; 9 bases fit TRBD2. The junction had 19 bases not matched to a gene; V was cut back by 5 bases and J by 2 bases. The CDR3 extends over 19 amino acids. Germline CDR1 LNHDA, CDR2 SQIVND (reference sequence). The CDR3 here is CASSPGGAPTSGRTYEQYF. Here the CDR3 DNA reads TGTGCCAGTAGTCCCGGGGGGGCCCCCACTAGCGGGCGTACCTACGAGCAGTACTTC.

CDR3 nucleotide sequence: TGTGCCAGCAGTTCTATGACTAGCGGGGGTCCCAAAGATACGCAGTATTTT. This gives the protein CASSSMTSGGPKDTQYF. The gene calls are TRBV6-2 or TRBV6-3 and TRBJ2-3, with TRBD2 matching over 12 bases. CDR1 MNHEY and CDR2 SVGEGT come from the germline V gene. The CDR3 has 17 amino acids. V lost 4 bases and J lost 5; bases outside the gene matches: 10.

This chain joins TRBV5-6 and TRBJ2-1; the match to TRBD2 covers 12 bases. CDR3 length: 19 residues. Germline loops: CDR1 SGHDT, CDR2 YYEEEE. V dropped 4 bases and J dropped 0; count of bases not matched to a gene: 11. CDR3 residues: CASSPWTSGDSSSYNEQFF. In DNA, the CDR3 is TGTGCCAGCAGCCCCTGGACTAGCGGGGACTCGAGCTCCTACAATGAGCAGTTCTTC.

This chain joins TRBV2 and TRBJ2-1, with 7 bases that match TRBD2. This CDR3 comprises 14 residues. The V gene end was trimmed by 6 bases and the J gene end by 7 bases; junction bases not matched to a gene: 9. Germline lookup yields CDR1 SNHLY and CDR2 FYNNEI. The CDR3: CASRGGDNGNEQFF. In DNA, the CDR3 is TGTGCCAGCAGGGGGGGGGATAATGGGAATGAGCAGTTCTTC.

This clone was seen once. The chain is built from TRBV5-1 and TRBJ1-2; a possible D gene is TRBD1 (6 bases). Looked up from germline, CDR1 is SGHRS and CDR2 is YFSETQ. Trimming cost V 3 bases and J 8 bases, with 14 bases left between them. The CDR3 runs to 13 residues. The CDR3 DNA reads as TGCGCCAGCAGCTCAACAGGGCTTCGGGGCTACACCTTC. Its protein is CASSSTGLRGYTF.

The chain recombines TRBV5-1 with TRBJ1-5; D not certain. The CDR3 is 14 amino acids. V shed 4 bases and J shed 7 bases, with 15 bases lying between them. The germline gives CDR1 SGHRS, CDR2 YFSETQ. Here the CDR3 reads CASSPMDGGQPQHF. The CDR3 DNA follows: TGCGCCAGCAGCCCCATGGACGGTGGGCAGCCCCAGCATTTT.

The chain recombines TRBV3-1 (or the pseudogene TRBV3-2) with TRBJ1-4; D gene unclear. There are 13 residues in the CDR3. Germline values: CDR1 LGHDT, CDR2 YNNKEL (reference sequence). The V gene lost 4 bases and the J gene lost 4 bases, with 7 bases spanning the gap. The CDR3 nucleotides read TGTGCCAGCAGCCTACGTGATAATGAAAAACTGTTTTTT. It encodes CASSLRDNEKLFF.

This chain uses TRBV5-1 with TRBJ2-6; D perhaps matches TRBD2 (5 bases). CDR3 size: 16 residues. Trimming pared 0 bases from V and 4 bases from J, leaving 11 bases between. Germline CDR1 reads SGHRS; CDR2 reads YFSETQ. CDR3 nucleotides: TGCGCCAGCAGCTTGGTACCGGGATCGGGGGCCAACGTCCTGACTTTC. Translated: CASSLVPGSGANVLTF.

This chain joins TRBV19 and TRBJ1-2; D not certain. Germline CDR1 is LNHDA and CDR2 is SQIVND (reference sequence). CDR3 length: 14 amino acids. V was pared by 0 bases and J by 0 bases, with 5 bases between. The CDR3 DNA follows: TGTGCCAGTAGTATAGATGGCCCTAACTATGGCTACACCTTC. Its protein is CASSIDGPNYGYTF.

This clone was recorded only once. V and J are TRBV3-1 (or the pseudogene TRBV3-2) and TRBJ1-2; 8 nucleotides agree with TRBD1. This CDR3 contains 13 residues. Germline V gives CDR1 LGHDT, CDR2 YNNKEL (reference sequence). V was pared by 8 bases and J by 10 bases, with 12 bases of the junction left unmatched. The CDR3 bases are TGTGCCAGCGGCGACCGGGACAGGTCGGCCTACACCTTC. It yields the protein CASGDRDRSAYTF.

The chain joins TRBV5-1 to TRBJ1-3; tentative D call: TRBD1 (5 bases). The CDR3 loop spans 16 amino acids. Germline V gene data show CDR1 as SGHRS and CDR2 as YFSETQ. V lost 4 bases and J 0 bases, leaving 14 bases between the germline ends. CDR3 bases: TGCGCCAGCAGCCTGGGGGACGGTGGCTCTGGAAACACCATATATTTT. As protein: CASSLGDGGSGNTIYF.

This CDR3 reads CASSPRDRGHTQYF. CDR3 DNA: TGTGCCAGCAGTCCCAGGGACAGGGGCCATACGCAGTATTTT. The chain is built from TRBV27 and TRBJ2-3, with 10 bases that match TRBD1. The CDR3 is 14 residues long. V shed 5 bases and J 7 bases; nucleotides not matched to a gene: 6. Per the germline V gene, CDR1 is MNHEY and CDR2 is SMNVEV (reference sequence).

The genes are TRBV6-5 and TRBJ2-1, with 8 nucleotides matching TRBD1. From germline, CDR1 is MNHEY and CDR2 SVGAGI. The CDR3 sequence is 13 residues long. V shed 6 bases, J shed 4 bases, and the junction held 2 bases outside the gene matches. The CDR3 sequence: CASSRTGYNEQFF. CDR3 nucleotide sequence: TGTGCCAGCAGCCGGACAGGGTACAATGAGCAGTTCTTC.

The chain uses TRBV10-1 and TRBJ2-1; D perhaps matches TRBD1 (6 bases). This CDR3 is 13 amino acids long. CDR1 and CDR2 (germline): WNHNN, SYGVQD (reference sequence). Trimming took 6 bases from V and 7 from J, leaving 13 bases between them. The CDR3 sequence: CASRGQTGNEQFF. For the CDR3, the DNA is TGCGCCAGCAGAGGACAGACGGGGAATGAGCAGTTCTTC.

The chain uses TRBV30 and TRBJ1-5, with D uncertain. Per germline, CDR1 GTSNPN and CDR2 SVGIG (reference sequence). The CDR3 covers 13 residues. Trimming shortened V by 3 bases and J by 15 bases, and 21 bases separated the two germline ends. The CDR3 DNA follows: TGTGCCTGGAGCGGTGACGCCGGGCAACCGCGGCATTTT. Protein: CAWSGDAGQPRHF.

V usage is TRBV2 and J usage is TRBJ2-7, with TRBD2 matching 11 bases. V shed 9 bases, J shed 0 bases, and the junction held 13 bases outside the gene matches. Germline assignment: CDR1 SNHLY and CDR2 FYNNEI. The CDR3 spans 17 residues. The CDR3 loop is CARGSGTSGSVSYEQYF. The CDR3 DNA sequence: TGTGCCAGGGGGTCCGGGACTAGCGGCTCCGTCTCCTACGAGCAGTACTTC.

The chain uses TRBV30 and TRBJ1-3, with 7 bases fitting TRBD1. Germline V gene lookup returns CDR1 GTSNPN and CDR2 SVGIG (reference sequence). The CDR3 is 16 amino acids. V was clipped by 0 bases and J by 0 bases; unmatched bases: 5. In nucleotides, the CDR3 is TGTGCCTGGAGTGTCCCAGGGGGTCGCTCTGGAAACACCATATATTTT. Residues: CAWSVPGGRSGNTIYF.

V is TRBV28 and J is TRBJ1-5, with D unclear. With 1 base removed from V and 6 bases from J, the gap between germline ends came to 13 bases. Germline values: CDR1 MDHEN, CDR2 SYDVKM. The CDR3 has 15 amino acids. The CDR3 region is CASSLSRGLSQPQHF. The CDR3 DNA reads TGTGCCAGCAGTTTATCTCGGGGATTAAGTCAGCCCCAGCATTTT.

This clone appeared a single time. The same CDR3 can be traced to other DNA sequences in this sample. The V gene is TRBV28, the J gene TRBJ2-3, with D unclear. The germline V gene encodes CDR1 MDHEN and CDR2 SYDVKM. The CDR3 is 11 residues long. Trimming stripped 6 bases from V and 2 bases from J, with 3 bases between. CDR3: CASSYTDTQYF. The CDR3 DNA sequence: TGTGCCAGCAGCTACACAGATACGCAGTATTTT.

The V gene is TRBV4-1, the J gene TRBJ1-6, with TRBD1 matching 9 bases. The CDR3 is made up of 15 amino acids. Per the germline V gene, CDR1 is MGHRA and CDR2 is YSYEKL. After removal of 2 bases from V and 9 bases from J, the junction contained 5 bases not matched to a gene. The CDR3 DNA reads TGCGCCAGCAGCCAAAACAGGGGGCTAGGTTCACCCCTCCACTTT. Its protein is CASSQNRGLGSPLHF.

The chain links TRBV4-2 to TRBJ2-7; D ambiguous. This CDR3 is 15 amino acids long. The V gene lost 4 bases and the J gene lost 3 bases, with 16 bases spanning the gap. In germline, CDR1 is LGHNA, CDR2 YNFKEQ. The CDR3 region has the DNA TGTGCCAGCAGCCCCTTAAAGGGAAAAGACTACGAGCAGTACTTC. Its translation: CASSPLKGKDYEQYF.

This clone showed up just a few times. The V call is TRBV7-2, the J call TRBJ2-2, with 7 bases matching TRBD1. Germline loops: CDR1 SGHTA, CDR2 FQGNSA. The CDR3 length is 16 residues. Trimming cost V 2 bases and J 7 bases; bases outside gene matches: 10. The CDR3: CASSLIVSQGNGELFF. Written as DNA, the CDR3 is TGTGCCAGCAGCTTAATAGTCTCACAGGGGAACGGGGAGCTGTTTTTT.